Listed here is a single T cell receptor beta chain. Using immunoSEQ multiplex PCR, the repertoire was profiled, and TCRdb retains in-frame clones only, with some absent. In the table there are some 180,000 clones, 90% of which are singletons. This CDR3 spans 12 amino acids. Trimming stripped 5 bases from V and 3 bases from J, with 4 bases between. Germline V lookup: CDR1 KGHSH, CDR2 LQKENI. The entry originates in a study of blood T cell repertoires in COVID-19. Turning to the study itself: Material from acute and convalescent COVID-19 was sourced from the United States, Italy and Spain.

This receptor was obtained from a man aged 45-65 years with acute or convalescent COVID-19. The genes are TRBV18 and TRBJ2-2; D is undetermined. Sequencing used peripheral blood. The CDR3 spells CASSSYTGELFF. In nucleotides, the CDR3 is TGTGCCAGCTCATCATACACCGGGGAGCTGTTTTTT.